The 8 T cell receptor beta chains listed next were all sequenced from one sample in a study of CD8+ T cells in alopecia areata. Sequencing relied on a cDNA template that was reverse transcribed from extracted RNA. Profiling relied on immunoSEQ multiplex PCR, and the TCRdb table lists in-frame clones only, not all of them. The table records 65,000 to 95,000 clones, 51% of them present only once. The sample consisted of NKG2D-high CD8+ T cells sorted from blood. Every receptor here comes from a human donor with alopecia areata.

The chain employs TRBV27 and TRBJ2-7, with 9 nucleotides matching TRBD1. The trim removed 1 base at V and 4 bases at J, leaving 5 bases unmatched. The CDR3 runs to 15 residues. Germline V gene lookup returns CDR1 MNHEY and CDR2 SMNVEV (reference sequence). The CDR3: CASSLFGTGSYEQYF. CDR3 coding DNA: TGTGCCAGCAGTTTATTTGGGACAGGGAGTTACGAGCAGTACTTC.

The gene calls are TRBV28 and TRBJ2-4; D uncertain. V lost 2 bases, J lost 8 bases, and 13 bases lay in between. CDR1 is MDHEN, CDR2 SYDVKM, per germline. This CDR3 comprises 14 residues. The CDR3 spells CASSLAGPKDIQYF. The CDR3 DNA reads TGTGCCAGCAGTTTAGCCGGACCAAAGGACATTCAGTACTTC.

CDR3 DNA sequence: TGTGCCAGCAGCCTTACGGACGGGAGAGAGACCCAGTACTTC. The encoded protein is CASSLTDGRETQYF. The chain is built from TRBV7-2 and TRBJ2-5; perhaps TRBD2 as D (6 bases). The germline CDR1 and CDR2 sequences are SGHTA and FQGNSA. The V end was cut by 5 bases, the J end by 4 bases, with 14 bases between. The CDR3 is 14 residues long.

The chain employs TRBV28 and TRBJ2-7; unclear D gene. CDR1 is MDHEN, CDR2 SYDVKM, per germline. This CDR3 region has 15 residues. V was clipped by 2 bases and J by 3 bases, with 14 bases between them. Here the CDR3 reads CASSLMVAASYEQYF. The DNA for the CDR3 is TGTGCCAGCAGTTTAATGGTCGCCGCCAGCTACGAGCAGTACTTC.

For the CDR3, the DNA is TGTGCCACCTCGGGTCCGGGGGACGAGCAGTACTTC. It codes for CATSGPGDEQYF. This chain uses TRBV7-9 with TRBJ2-7; D may be TRBD2 (6 bases). Trimming stripped 10 bases from V and 5 bases from J, with 15 bases between. Germline-derived CDR1 and CDR2 are SEHNR and FQNEAQ (reference sequence). The CDR3 is 12 amino acids.

The V and J genes are TRBV30 and TRBJ2-1; D is possibly TRBD1 (6 bases). The germline V and J ends were trimmed by 2 bases and 12 bases, with 11 bases remaining between them. This CDR3 spans 11 amino acids. Germline V CDR1 and CDR2: GTSNPN, SVGIG (reference sequence). The CDR3 loop reads CAWSYVGGQFF. The DNA for the CDR3 is TGTGCCTGGAGTTACGTAGGGGGGCAGTTCTTC.

This clone was found a few times. This rearrangement joins TRBV4-3 to TRBJ2-5, with D possibly matching TRBD2 (5 bases). This CDR3 has 14 amino acids. Germline V gives CDR1 LGHNA, CDR2 YSLEER. Trimming removed 0 bases at V and 1 base at J, with 6 bases between. CDR3 sequence: CASSQDRGQETQYF. CDR3 DNA: TGCGCCAGCAGCCAAGATCGGGGCCAAGAGACCCAGTACTTC.

This clone was counted only a few times. The CDR3 is CSVEEPGRQGDQETQYF. The CDR3 DNA reads as TGCAGCGTTGAAGAGCCTGGGCGACAGGGAGACCAAGAGACCCAGTACTTC. The V gene is TRBV29-1, the J gene TRBJ2-5; 7 bases match TRBD1. Germline V gene sequence: CDR1 SQVTM, CDR2 ANQGSEA. The junction had 10 bases not matched to a gene; V was cut back by 0 bases and J by 0 bases. The CDR3 has 17 amino acids. Full variable domain (remainder filled in from reference TRBV29-1 and TRBJ2-5): SAVISQKPSRDICQRGTSLTIQCQVDSQVTMMFWYRQQPGQSLTLIATANQGSEATYESGFVIDKFPISRPNLTFSTLTVSNMSPEDSSIYLCSVEEPGRQGDQETQYFGPGTRLLVL.